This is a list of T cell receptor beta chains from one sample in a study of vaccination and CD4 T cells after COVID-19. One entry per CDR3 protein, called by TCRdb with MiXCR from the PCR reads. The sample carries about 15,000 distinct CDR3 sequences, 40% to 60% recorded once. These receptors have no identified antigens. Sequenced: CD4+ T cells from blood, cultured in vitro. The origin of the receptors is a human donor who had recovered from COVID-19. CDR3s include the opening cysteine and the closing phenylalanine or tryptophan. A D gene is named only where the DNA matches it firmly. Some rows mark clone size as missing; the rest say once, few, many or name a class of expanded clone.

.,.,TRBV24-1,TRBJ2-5,TGTGCCACCAGTGATCCTCGGACGGTAGAGACCCAGTACTTC,CATSDPRTVETQYF
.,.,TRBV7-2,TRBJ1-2,TGTGCCAGCAGCCCTCAACCCGGGACGGTTGGCCATGGCTACACCTTC,CASSPQPGTVGHGYTF
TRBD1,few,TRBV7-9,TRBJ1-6,TGTGCCAGCAGCTTATTAGGGGGACAGGGAAATTCACCCCTCCACTTT,CASSLLGGQGNSPLHF
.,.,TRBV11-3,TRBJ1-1,TGTGCCAGCAGCCATAGGACCGGAAGGTTTACTGAAGCTTTCTTT,CASSHRTGRFTEAFF
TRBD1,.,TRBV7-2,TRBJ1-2,TGTGCCAGCAACCCTGTAACAGGGGATGGAGGTGGCTACACCTTC,CASNPVTGDGGGYTF
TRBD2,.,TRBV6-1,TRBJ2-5,TGTGCCAGCAGTCAACTAGCGGGAGGGGGACAAGAGACCCAGTACTTC,CASSQLAGGGQETQYF
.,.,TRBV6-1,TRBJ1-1,TGTGCCAGCAATTTAGAGGACACTGAAGCTTTCTTT,CASNLEDTEAFF
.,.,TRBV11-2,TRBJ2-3,TGTGCCAGCAGCTTAGATACCGCCGGGAATACGCAGTATTTT,CASSLDTAGNTQYF
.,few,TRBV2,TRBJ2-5,TGTGCCAGCAAGAAAACAACTACGCAAGAGACCCAGTACTTC,CASKKTTTQETQYF
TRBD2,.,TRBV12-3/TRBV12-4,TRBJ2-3,TGTGCCAGCAGTCTCCTAGCGGGGGGCCTCTTCGGGGGAACGCAGTATTTT,CASSLLAGGLFGGTQYF
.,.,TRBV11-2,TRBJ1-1,TGTGCCAGCAGCTTAGAGTCCGGGCTCACTGAAGCTTTCTTT,CASSLESGLTEAFF